This entry lists 30 T cell receptor beta chains sequenced from one sample in a study of cytomegalovirus exposure and HLA in healthy donors. This PCR relied on a set of 60 Vbeta primers and 13 Jbeta primers. This table comes from immunoSEQ multiplex PCR, and its TCRdb copy is limited to in-frame clones, with some not included. Among about 180,000 clones listed, over 75% were seen once. The material sequenced was PBMCs. Source of these receptors: a woman in her forties or fifties in good health and CMV-seronegative.

The chain combines TRBV7-2 with TRBJ2-7; 10 bases map to TRBD2. Trimming took 1 base from V and 7 from J; bases not matched to a gene: 13. The germline gives CDR1 SGHTA, CDR2 FQGNSA. CDR3 length equals 17 residues. The CDR3 is CASSLVAGGLTLLEQYF. In nucleotides, the CDR3 is TGTGCCAGCAGCTTAGTAGCGGGGGGCCTTACGCTGTTGGAGCAGTACTTC.

The chain combines TRBV29-1 with TRBJ1-2; 7 bases line up with TRBD1. The germline gives CDR1 SQVTM, CDR2 ANQGSEA. This CDR3 contains 12 residues. The V and J ends lost 7 bases and 4 bases, in that order; junction bases with no gene match: 6. The CDR3 bases are TGCAGCGCCTGGGACAGTACCTATGGCTACACCTTC. Protein sequence: CSAWDSTYGYTF.

The chain uses TRBV25-1 and TRBJ1-2; D is possibly TRBD1 (6 bases). Germline CDR1 reads MGHDK; CDR2 reads SYGVNS. V shed 4 bases and J shed 7 bases, with 10 bases lying between them. This CDR3 region has 12 residues. The CDR3, as DNA: TGTGCCAGCAGTGTAATGACAGGTGGCTACACCTTC. Its translation: CASSVMTGGYTF.

V gene TRBV6-1 combines with J gene TRBJ1-5; TRBD1 agrees at 7 bases. Per germline, CDR1 MNHNS and CDR2 SASEGT. The CDR3 spans 14 residues. The J segment lost 4 bases and the V segment lost 4 bases, leaving 4 bases of the junction unmatched. CDR3 nucleotides: TGTGCCAGCAGTGGACAGGGCGGTAATCAGCCCCAGCATTTT. It codes for CASSGQGGNQPQHF.

V usage is TRBV30 and J usage is TRBJ2-5, with a weak D call TRBD2 (6 bases). Matching the DNA end better, TRBJ2-7 makes the J call doubtful. Germline assignment: CDR1 GTSNPN and CDR2 SVGIG (reference sequence). The CDR3 sequence is 14 residues long. CDR3 loop: CAWSSGVVRYEQYF. The CDR3 DNA reads TGTGCCTGGAGTTCGGGAGTAGTTAGGTACGAGCAGTACTTC.

The gene calls are TRBV2 and TRBJ2-1, with TRBD2 matching 11 bases. Trimming took 4 bases from V and 7 from J; bases not matched to a gene: 6. CDR1 SNHLY and CDR2 FYNNEI come from the germline V gene. The CDR3 is 15 amino acids. CDR3 nucleotide sequence: TGTGCCAGCAGTGGTTTAGCGGGGGGGCTTAATGAGCAGTTCTTC. Its translation: CASSGLAGGLNEQFF.

This chain links TRBV7-9 with TRBJ2-5; D remains ambiguous. The assigned J gene may be wrong: the sequence end matches TRBJ2-7 better. Looked up from germline, CDR1 is SEHNR and CDR2 is FQNEAQ (reference sequence). The CDR3 is 15 residues long. CDR3 coding DNA: TGTGCCAGCAGCTTAGGGCCACAGAGCTCCTACGAGCAGTACTTC. Residues: CASSLGPQSSYEQYF.

The DNA for the CDR3 is TGTGCCAGCACAACAGGGGCGCAGAACTATGGCTACACCTTC. This gives the protein CASTTGAQNYGYTF. The rearrangement joins TRBV6-5 to TRBJ1-2; 7 bases agree with TRBD1. Per germline, CDR1 MNHEY and CDR2 SVGAGI. This CDR3 has 14 residues. Losses at the gene ends were 7 bases for V and 2 bases for J; bases not matched to a gene: 7.

The gene calls are TRBV28 and TRBJ1-2; no reliable D call. The CDR3 spans 16 residues. Germline V gives CDR1 MDHEN, CDR2 SYDVKM. The V end was cut by 2 bases, the J end by 7 bases, with 20 bases between. CDR3 loop: CASSLGGPIYRPGYTF. Written as DNA, the CDR3 is TGTGCCAGCAGTTTAGGAGGGCCAATTTATCGTCCTGGCTACACCTTC.

The chain recombines TRBV7-2 with TRBJ2-7, with D unclear. CDR1 is SGHTA and CDR2 is FQGNSA in the germline V gene. This CDR3 is 13 amino acids long. V was pared by 3 bases and J by 2 bases, with 8 bases between. The CDR3 bases are TGTGCCAGCAGCTTCACAGCCACCTACGAGCAGTACTTC. Translation: CASSFTATYEQYF.

The chain has TRBV7-8 and TRBJ2-1; unclear D gene. Germline V gives CDR1 SGHVS, CDR2 FQNEAQ. V dropped 1 base and J dropped 6 bases, with 7 bases sitting between them. The CDR3 has 13 amino acids. The CDR3 region is CASSLDRTNEQFF. In DNA, the CDR3 is TGTGCCAGCAGCTTAGACAGAACCAATGAGCAGTTCTTC. Drawing the rest from reference TRBV7-8 and TRBJ2-1, the complete variable domain is GAGVSQSPRYKVAKRGQDVALRCDPISGHVSLFWYQQALGQGPEFLTYFQNEAQLDKSGLPSDRFFAERPEGSVSTLKIQRTQQEDSAVYLCASSLDRTNEQFFGPGTRLTVL.

The rearrangement joins TRBV19 to TRBJ2-2, with TRBD1 matching over 7 bases. Trimming at V came to 0 bases and at J to 2 bases, leaving 15 bases not matched to a gene. This CDR3 has 20 residues. Germline V CDR1 and CDR2: LNHDA, SQIVND (reference sequence). The CDR3 bases are TGTGCCAGTAGTATAGAGGATAGGGGGCATTCCTGGGCAAACACCGGGGAGCTGTTTTTT. Its translation: CASSIEDRGHSWANTGELFF.

Concerning this clone itself: Other DNA sequences from this sample encode an identical CDR3 as well. The J gene is TRBJ1-1, the V gene TRBV7-8, with D perhaps matching TRBD1 (5 bases). The V end was cut by 1 base, the J end by 4 bases, with 7 bases between. CDR1 and CDR2 from the germline V gene are SGHVS and FQNEAQ. CDR3 length: 13 amino acids. CDR3 loop: CASSLGGGTEAFF. DNA for the CDR3: TGTGCCAGCAGCTTAGGGGGGGGCACTGAAGCTTTCTTT.

The chain carries TRBV19 and TRBJ2-6; no definite D call. Per germline, CDR1 LNHDA and CDR2 SQIVND (reference sequence). The CDR3 is 15 residues long. V was clipped by 7 bases and J by 2 bases, with 12 bases between them. The CDR3: CASTLGLPGANVLTF. For the CDR3, the DNA is TGTGCCAGTACGCTCGGTTTGCCTGGGGCCAACGTCCTGACTTTC.

This clone was counted once. The chain employs TRBV5-1 and TRBJ1-2; TRBD1 agrees at 7 bases. J gave up 1 base and V 4 bases, and 7 bases lay outside the gene matches. The germline CDR1 and CDR2 sequences are SGHRS and YFSETQ. The CDR3 is made up of 15 amino acids. CDR3 amino acids: CASSRTGSHNYGYTF. DNA of the CDR3: TGCGCCAGCAGCAGGACAGGCTCCCATAACTATGGCTACACCTTC.

CDR3 in DNA: TGTGCCAGCAGCTCCCATGCCGGGACAGGGTCTGAAGCTTTCTTT. This codes for CASSSHAGTGSEAFF. This chain joins TRBV5-4 and TRBJ1-1, with 9 positions matching TRBD1. Per the germline V gene, CDR1 is SGHNT and CDR2 is YYREEE (reference sequence). Trimming removed 3 bases from V and 6 bases from J; junction bases left unmatched: 9. The CDR3 is made up of 15 amino acids.

The chain couples TRBV28 to TRBJ1-1; D perhaps matches TRBD1 (5 bases). Germline V gene lookup returns CDR1 MDHEN and CDR2 SYDVKM. This CDR3 contains 14 residues. The germline V and J ends were trimmed by 3 bases and 4 bases, with 12 bases remaining between them. The CDR3 region has the DNA TGTGCCAGCAGTTTTCCGGCAGGGCGCACTGAAGCTTTCTTT. It is translated as CASSFPAGRTEAFF.

The gene calls are TRBV28 and TRBJ1-1, with D perhaps matching TRBD1 (5 bases). CDR1 and CDR2 from the germline V gene are MDHEN and SYDVKM. This CDR3 is 15 amino acids long. V lost 5 bases and J lost 0, with 13 bases in between. Written as DNA, the CDR3 is TGTGCCAGCAGTATCCAACAGGCCGTGAACACTGAAGCTTTCTTT. Residues: CASSIQQAVNTEAFF.

The CDR3 nucleotides are TGTGCCAGCAGTTTGTCGAGGGGGGGCAATGAAAAACTGTTTTTT. Its translation is CASSLSRGGNEKLFF. V usage is TRBV27 and J usage is TRBJ1-4, with D possibly TRBD1 on 6 matching bases. The CDR3 extends over 15 amino acids. V lost 3 bases and J 5 bases, leaving 13 bases between the germline ends. Germline values: CDR1 MNHEY, CDR2 SMNVEV (reference sequence).

The rearrangement joins TRBV7-9 to TRBJ2-7, with 8 bases fitting TRBD2. The CDR3 consists of 15 residues. J gave up 5 bases and V 10 bases, and 16 bases lay outside the gene matches. Germline V CDR1 and CDR2: SEHNR, FQNEAQ (reference sequence). The CDR3 here is CAIMSRAGGSDEQYF. The CDR3, as DNA: TGTGCCATAATGTCCAGGGCGGGAGGATCGGACGAGCAGTACTTC.

The genes are TRBV28 and TRBJ2-3, with TRBD1 identical over 7 bases. Per the germline V gene, CDR1 is MDHEN and CDR2 is SYDVKM. The V segment lost 5 bases and the J segment 5 bases; nucleotides outside the gene matches: 7. CDR3 length: 14 amino acids. CDR3 residues: CASSTTGAGDTQYF. DNA for the CDR3: TGTGCCAGCAGTACCACAGGGGCAGGAGATACGCAGTATTTT.

V usage is TRBV30 and J usage is TRBJ2-7, with 7 bases identical to TRBD1. The CDR3 runs to 16 residues. The V gene end was trimmed by 0 bases and the J gene end by 2 bases; junction bases not matched to a gene: 10. Germline lookup yields CDR1 GTSNPN and CDR2 SVGIG (reference sequence). CDR3 residues: CAWSVKGQIFAYEQYF. CDR3 nucleotides: TGTGCCTGGAGTGTAAAGGGACAGATTTTCGCCTACGAGCAGTACTTC.

The chain joins TRBV2 to TRBJ1-3; D gene uncertain. This CDR3 is built from 14 residues. CDR1 is SNHLY and CDR2 is FYNNEI in the germline V gene. Deletions cut 10 bases from V and 0 bases from J, with 13 bases between. This chain's CDR3 is CATATSFSGNTIYF. Here the CDR3 DNA reads TGTGCCACCGCGACAAGCTTCTCTGGAAACACCATATATTTT. The full variable domain, in which reference TRBV2 and TRBJ1-3 provide the parts outside the CDR3, is EPEVTQTPSHQVTQMGQEVILRCVPISNHLYFYWYRQILGQKVEFLVSFYNNEISEKSEIFDDQFSVERPDGSNFTLKIRSTKLEDSAMYFCATATSFSGNTIYFGEGSWLTVV.

J is TRBJ2-2 and V is TRBV7-3, with a possible D match to TRBD2 (5 bases). Germline V lookup: CDR1 SGHTA, CDR2 FQGTGA. The V end was cut by 5 bases, the J end by 6 bases, with 13 bases between. The CDR3 runs to 14 residues. The CDR3 sequence: CASSPGGFAGELFF. CDR3 sequence (DNA): TGTGCCAGCAGCCCGGGCGGGTTTGCCGGGGAGCTGTTTTTT.

The chain joins TRBV7-2 to TRBJ2-3; 8 nucleotides agree with TRBD2. The CDR3 sequence is 16 residues long. Germline loops: CDR1 SGHTA, CDR2 FQGNSA. The ends lost 6 bases at V and 5 bases at J; junction bases unmatched: 13. As DNA, the CDR3 is TGTGCCAGCAGTCGGACGGGAGGGGCAGGCGGAGATACGCAGTATTTT. Translation: CASSRTGGAGGDTQYF.

This clone occurred a few times. The chain recombines TRBV5-1 with TRBJ2-1; TRBD2 matches 7 bases. Germline loops: CDR1 SGHRS, CDR2 YFSETQ. This CDR3 is 14 amino acids long. Unmatched junction bases numbered 7, after V lost 0 bases and J lost 10 bases. CDR3 nucleotides: TGCGCCAGCAGCTTGGAAGCGGGATTCGGGGAGCAGTTCTTC. This codes for CASSLEAGFGEQFF.

This rearrangement joins TRBV13 to TRBJ2-1, with TRBD2 matching 9 bases. The CDR3 is 22 amino acids. Per germline, CDR1 PRHDT and CDR2 FYEKMQ (reference sequence). V was pared by 4 bases and J by 7 bases, with 29 bases of the junction left unmatched. In DNA, the CDR3 is TGTGCCAGCAGCTCCAAAGCCCATGCATCGGCGGGAGGGCCAGGGGGTAGGAATGAGCAGTTCTTC. It is translated as CASSSKAHASAGGPGGRNEQFF.

The chain is built from TRBV29-1 and TRBJ1-1, with 7 bases aligning to TRBD1. V gave up 8 bases and J gave up 5 bases; unmatched junction bases: 8. Germline values: CDR1 SQVTM, CDR2 ANQGSEA. The CDR3 extends over 12 amino acids. The CDR3, as DNA: TGCAGCTCATCAGGGGGTGGGACTGAAGCTTTCTTT. This encodes CSSSGGGTEAFF.

This clone has a single count. This chain connects TRBV2 to TRBJ1-3; D remains ambiguous. The CDR3 runs 14 residues. Germline values: CDR1 SNHLY, CDR2 FYNNEI. Trimming cost V 6 bases and J 0 bases, with 9 bases left between them. The CDR3 DNA reads as TGTGCCAGCAGAGCAGCGAGCTCTGGAAACACCATATATTTT. Amino acids: CASRAASSGNTIYF.

This chain uses TRBV7-2 with TRBJ2-1; D not certain. V lost 3 bases, J lost 2 bases, and 5 bases lay in between. The CDR3 runs to 13 residues. CDR1 and CDR2 (germline): SGHTA, FQGNSA. The DNA for the CDR3 is TGTGCCAGCAGCTTTCAGGCCTACAATGAGCAGTTCTTC. Its translation: CASSFQAYNEQFF.